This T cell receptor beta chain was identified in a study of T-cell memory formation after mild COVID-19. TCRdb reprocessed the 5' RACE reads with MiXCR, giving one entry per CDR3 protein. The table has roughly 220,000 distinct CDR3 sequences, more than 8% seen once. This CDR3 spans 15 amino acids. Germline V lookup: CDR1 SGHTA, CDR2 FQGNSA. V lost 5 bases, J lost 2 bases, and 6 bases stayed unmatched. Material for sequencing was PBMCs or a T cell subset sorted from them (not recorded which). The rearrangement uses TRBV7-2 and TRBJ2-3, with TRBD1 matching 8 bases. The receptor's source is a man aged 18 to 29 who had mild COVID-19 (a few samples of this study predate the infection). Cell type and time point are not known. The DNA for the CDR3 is TGTGCCAGCAGCGCCCGACAGGGGTTCACAGATACGCAGTATTTT. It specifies CASSARQGFTDTQYF.